The clone carrying this TCR beta chain was observed a few times. Antigen: not known. The data were obtained in a study of T cell repertoires in cytomegalovirus infection. Overall study context: Evidence of both CMV infection and a matching HLA type came from public TCR beta signatures. General observations from the study: Identification of carriers of CMV plus the relevant HLA was performed using cumulative public TCR beta family frequency.

TCRdb processed the reads anew with MiXCR; each CDR3 protein has one entry. Of 680,000 or so distinct CDR3 sequences in the sample, less than 40% were seen once. The CDR3 extends over 14 amino acids. Trimming left V 6 bases short and J 2 bases short, with 10 bases between. Germline CDR1 reads MDHEN; CDR2 reads SYDVKM. The sample comprised PBMCs. The chain is built from TRBV28 and TRBJ1-4; a weak D match, TRBD1 (5 bases). The TCR sequence derives from a human donor in good health (CMV status not recorded). Some clones in this sample may be carry-over from other donors' samples. CDR3 DNA: TGTGCCAGCAGGGGGCTAGGGACTAATGAAAAACTGTTTTTT. It yields the protein CASRGLGTNEKLFF.